The clone carrying this TCR beta chain was observed a single time. The data were obtained in a study of blood T cell repertoires in COVID-19. TCRdb's copy holds only in-frame clones and misses some; the assay was immunoSEQ multiplex PCR. The table shows over 200,000 clones, with around nine tenths occurring only once. The germline V gene encodes CDR1 MNHEY and CDR2 SMNVEV (reference sequence). J was trimmed by 5 bases and V by 8 bases; bases with no gene match: 11. CDR3 length: 15 residues. The specimen sequenced was peripheral blood. The origin of this receptor is a woman aged 60-75 years with acute or convalescent COVID-19. The V call is TRBV27, the J call TRBJ2-1, with TRBD2 matching over 8 bases. The DNA of the CDR3 is TGTGCCAGCGGTTCGAGCGGGAGTAGGAACAATGAGCAGTTCTTC. Its translation is CASGSSGSRNNEQFF.